These 27 T cell receptor beta chains were sequenced from one sample in a study of blood T cells in healthy people across ages. Next came a second PCR, run for about 6 to 11 cycles, which used a sample-barcoded 5' primer along with a J-beta primer mix. TCRdb used MiXCR to reprocess the 5' RACE reads, holding one entry per CDR3 protein. Among more than 500,000 distinct CDR3 sequences listed, about 28% were seen once. This sample also belongs to another study, concerning T cells of mothers and their children.

Sequenced material: blood. The receptors originated from a boy aged 2 to 10 in good health.

This clonotype was picked up a small number of times. The chain carries TRBV6-2 or TRBV6-3 and TRBJ2-5, with a possible D match to TRBD1 (5 bases). The CDR3 runs to 13 residues. Trimming took 4 bases from V and 6 from J, leaving 12 bases between them. Germline CDR1 MNHEY, CDR2 SVGEGT. The CDR3 DNA follows: TGTGCCAGCAGTTTATCAGGGCCGAAGACCCAGTACTTC. This translates into CASSLSGPKTQYF.

The chain employs TRBV10-3 and TRBJ1-3, with D hard to call. The CDR3 runs 12 residues. V was cut by 8 bases and J by 2 bases, with 7 bases left in between. The V gene's germline CDR1 is ENHRY and CDR2 SYGVKD. In DNA form, the CDR3 reads TGTGCCATCCGAAATACTGGAAACACCATATATTTT. Translated: CAIRNTGNTIYF.

The chain links TRBV14 to TRBJ2-5; TRBD2 matches at 12 bases. V dropped 4 bases and J dropped 5; count of bases not matched to a gene: 11. CDR1 SGHDN and CDR2 FVKESK come from the germline V gene. The CDR3 is 17 residues long. This chain's CDR3 is CASSPTPGLAGKETQYF. CDR3 nucleotide sequence: TGTGCCAGCAGCCCGACCCCAGGACTAGCGGGGAAGGAGACCCAGTACTTC.

The chain combines TRBV7-2 with TRBJ2-1; 7 bases are shared with TRBD2. The CDR3 spans 17 residues. CDR1 is SGHTA and CDR2 is FQGNSA in the germline V gene. The junction had 17 bases not matched to a gene; V was cut back by 5 bases and J by 7 bases. The DNA for the CDR3 is TGTGCCAGCAGCGCCGGGCCGGGGCGGGAGAACCCAAATGAGCAGTTCTTC. It codes for CASSAGPGRENPNEQFF.

This clonotype was observed a few times. The chain carries TRBV7-6 and TRBJ2-5; no reliable D call. CDR1 SGHVS and CDR2 FNYEAQ come from the germline V gene. Trimming pared 1 base from V and 1 base from J, leaving 10 bases between. The CDR3 is made up of 15 amino acids. The CDR3 region has the DNA TGTGCCAGCAGCTTAGAATTGAGGAGCCAAGAGACCCAGTACTTC. Its translation: CASSLELRSQETQYF. Variable domain in full (rest from reference TRBV7-6 and TRBJ2-5): GAGVSQSPRYKVTKRGQDVALRCDPISGHVSLYWYRQALGQGPEFLTYFNYEAQQDKSGLPNDRFSAERPEGSISTLTIQRTEQRDSAMYRCASSLELRSQETQYFGPGTRLLVL.

J is TRBJ2-3 and V is TRBV27; D is undetermined. The V and J ends lost 5 bases and 1 base respectively, with 13 bases between them. Germline V gene sequence: CDR1 MNHEY, CDR2 SMNVEV (reference sequence). There are 15 residues in the CDR3. The CDR3 DNA is TGTGCCAGCAGTCTTGGAGTCGGAGGCACAGATACGCAGTATTTT. Encoded protein: CASSLGVGGTDTQYF.

Only a few counts were recorded for this clonotype. This rearrangement joins TRBV12-3 or TRBV12-4 to TRBJ2-2; a weak D match, TRBD2 (6 bases). CDR3 size: 15 residues. Between the trimmed V and J ends, which lost 6 bases and 1 base, there was a span of 12 bases. The DNA for the CDR3 is TGTGCCAGCAGCCCGGAAGCGGGGAACACCGGGGAGCTGTTTTTT. This sequence encodes CASSPEAGNTGELFF.

This clonotype was detected only a few times. This rearrangement joins TRBV20-1 to TRBJ1-2; a weak D match, TRBD1 (6 bases). The V end lost 2 bases, the J end lost 0 bases, and 10 bases lay between the germline ends. This CDR3 has 14 amino acids. From germline, CDR1 is DFQATT and CDR2 SNEGSKA (reference sequence). The CDR3 bases are TGCAGTGCTAGATTGGACAGAGCTAACTATGGCTACACCTTC. Its translation: CSARLDRANYGYTF.

V and J are TRBV2 and TRBJ2-2; D is perhaps TRBD1 (6 bases). The CDR3 runs 12 residues. V was trimmed by 7 bases and J by 6 bases, leaving 9 bases between them. In germline, CDR1 is SNHLY, CDR2 FYNNEI. In DNA, the CDR3 is TGTGCCAGCAACAGGGCCCCCGGGGAGCTGTTTTTT. It codes for CASNRAPGELFF.

The rearrangement joins TRBV9 to TRBJ2-6, with 7 bases aligning to TRBD1. Unmatched junction bases numbered 11, after V lost 4 bases and J lost 1 base. Germline CDR1 reads SGDLS; CDR2 reads YYNGEE. The CDR3 sequence is 18 residues long. The chain's CDR3 is CASSPLTGVRSGANVLTF. Here the CDR3 DNA reads TGTGCCAGCAGCCCCCTTACAGGGGTTCGGTCTGGGGCCAACGTCCTGACTTTC.

This clonotype was seen only a few times. V and J are TRBV7-2 and TRBJ2-5, with D tentatively TRBD1 or TRBD2 (6 bases each). Trimming stripped 0 bases from V and 2 bases from J, with 16 bases between. Per the germline V gene, CDR1 is SGHTA and CDR2 is FQGNSA. The CDR3 contains 17 residues. CDR3 protein: CASSLAGGFGPQETQYF. The CDR3 DNA is TGTGCCAGCAGCTTAGCGGGGGGCTTTGGCCCTCAAGAGACCCAGTACTTC. Full variable domain (remainder filled in from reference TRBV7-2 and TRBJ2-5): GAGVSQSPSNKVTEKGKDVELRCDPISGHTALYWYRQSLGQGLEFLIYFQGNSAPDKSGLPSDRFSAERTGGSVSTLTIQRTQQEDSAVYLCASSLAGGFGPQETQYFGPGTRLLVL.

This clonotype was picked up a small number of times. V gene TRBV29-1 combines with J gene TRBJ2-1; TRBD2 matches 7 bases. This CDR3 is 14 amino acids long. Germline CDR1 and CDR2: SQVTM and ANQGSEA. With 6 bases clipped from V and 9 bases from J, the junction kept 14 bases outside the gene matches. Written as DNA, the CDR3 is TGCAGCGTGGGAGGGGCGGGGTACGGGGGTGAGCAGTTCTTC. As protein: CSVGGAGYGGEQFF.

This clonotype was detected a few times. This chain connects TRBV10-3 to TRBJ1-2; TRBD1 matches 8 bases. The CDR3 consists of 14 residues. V was pared by 3 bases and J by 2 bases, with 2 bases of the junction left unmatched. Per the germline V gene, CDR1 is ENHRY and CDR2 is SYGVKD. The CDR3 is CAISDDRGNYGYTF. CDR3 nucleotide sequence: TGTGCCATCAGTGACGACAGGGGAAACTATGGCTACACCTTC.

The rearrangement joins TRBV7-2 to TRBJ2-5, with 7 bases that match TRBD1. CDR1 SGHTA and CDR2 FQGNSA come from the germline V gene. This CDR3 is built from 15 residues. The ends lost 4 bases at V and 2 bases at J; junction bases unmatched: 7. The CDR3 is CASSSTGPPQETQYF. As DNA, the CDR3 is TGTGCCAGCAGCTCGACAGGGCCTCCTCAAGAGACCCAGTACTTC.

The chain has TRBV20-1 and TRBJ2-2; 10 bases match TRBD2. The CDR3 has 13 residues. Germline-derived CDR1 and CDR2 are DFQATT and SNEGSKA (reference sequence). V lost 5 bases and J lost 6; bases outside the gene matches: 3. The CDR3 region has the DNA TGCAGTGCTCTGAGCGGGGGGGCCGGGGAGCTGTTTTTT. Encoded protein: CSALSGGAGELFF.

V and J are TRBV20-1 and TRBJ2-3; TRBD2 matches 8 bases. This CDR3 has 15 residues. V lost 5 bases, J lost 0 bases, and 7 bases stayed unmatched. The germline V gene has CDR1 DFQATT and CDR2 SNEGSKA (reference sequence). DNA of the CDR3: TGCAGTGCTCACGGGGGGGCCACTAGCACAGATACGCAGTATTTT. This codes for CSAHGGATSTDTQYF.

This clonotype was counted a few times. The chain employs TRBV28 and TRBJ2-1; TRBD1 aligns across 7 bases. Trimming took 3 bases from V and 6 from J; bases not matched to a gene: 5. The germline gives CDR1 MDHEN, CDR2 SYDVKM. The CDR3 is 14 residues long. In DNA form, the CDR3 reads TGTGCCAGCAGTTTGACAGGGTGGGGCAATGAGCAGTTCTTC. It codes for CASSLTGWGNEQFF.

This rearrangement joins TRBV20-1 to TRBJ2-3; 7 bases map to TRBD2. Germline CDR1 and CDR2: DFQATT and SNEGSKA (reference sequence). CDR3 length: 15 amino acids. The trim removed 0 bases at V and 8 bases at J, leaving 11 bases unmatched. This chain's CDR3 is CSARDRASGSLTQYF. The CDR3 DNA reads as TGCAGTGCTAGAGATAGGGCTAGCGGTTCTCTTACGCAGTATTTT.

This clonotype was detected only a few times. V is TRBV2 and J is TRBJ2-3, with 11 positions matching TRBD2. The CDR3 runs to 13 residues. V lost 9 bases, J lost 1 base, and 0 bases stayed unmatched. The germline gives CDR1 SNHLY, CDR2 FYNNEI. This CDR3 is CARLAGGTDTQYF. The CDR3 DNA follows: TGTGCCAGACTAGCGGGGGGCACAGATACGCAGTATTTT.

The V gene is TRBV30, the J gene TRBJ2-5, with a weak D call TRBD1 (5 bases). CDR1 GTSNPN and CDR2 SVGIG come from the germline V gene (reference sequence). Trimming cost V 7 bases and J 5 bases, with 8 bases left between them. This CDR3 is 10 amino acids long. DNA for the CDR3: TGTGCCTTGGGGCGGGAGACCCAGTACTTC. This codes for CALGRETQYF. The variable domain in full, with the rest retrieved from reference TRBV30 and TRBJ2-5, is SQTIHQWPATLVQPVGSPLSLECTVEGTSNPNLYWYRQAAGRGLQLLFYSVGIGQISSEVPQNLSASRPQDRQFILSSKKLLLSDSGFYLCALGRETQYFGPGTRLLVL.

This chain uses TRBV4-2 with TRBJ2-5; 10 bases are a match to TRBD2. TRBJ2-7 matches the DNA end more closely, so the J call is doubtful. The CDR3 has 16 amino acids. Germline CDR1 and CDR2: LGHNA and YNFKEQ. The CDR3 DNA sequence: TGTGCCAGCAGCCGGGGACTAGCGTCGAGCTCCTACGAGCAGTACTTC. Translation: CASSRGLASSSYEQYF.

The V call is TRBV10-3, the J call TRBJ2-5, with 7 bases that match TRBD2. The CDR3 has 16 residues. V gave up 3 bases and J gave up 3 bases; unmatched junction bases: 10. Looked up from germline, CDR1 is ENHRY and CDR2 is SYGVKD. This CDR3 is CAISDYLWGGKETQYF. In DNA, the CDR3 is TGTGCCATCAGTGATTATTTATGGGGGGGGAAAGAGACCCAGTACTTC.

J is TRBJ2-7 and V is TRBV6-5; D not certain. V was pared by 2 bases and J by 1 base, with 6 bases between. In germline, CDR1 is MNHEY, CDR2 SVGAGI. The CDR3 has 13 amino acids. CDR3 bases: TGTGCCAGCAGTTACACCGAATCCTACGAGCAGTACTTC. Amino acid sequence: CASSYTESYEQYF.

The chain couples TRBV9 to TRBJ2-5; TRBD2 agrees at 9 bases. V lost 1 base, J lost 3 bases, and 4 bases stayed unmatched. The CDR3 length is 15 residues. Germline CDR1 and CDR2: SGDLS and YYNGEE. The CDR3, as DNA: TGTGCCAGCAGCGTAACAGCGGGGGGCGAAGAGACCCAGTACTTC. Residues: CASSVTAGGEETQYF.

V usage is TRBV20-1 and J usage is TRBJ2-4, with D perhaps matching TRBD1 (6 bases). The CDR3 consists of 13 residues. The V gene lost 6 bases and the J gene lost 2 bases, with 11 bases spanning the gap. Germline CDR1 is DFQATT and CDR2 is SNEGSKA (reference sequence). The CDR3 here is CSAPQGSKNIQYF. The CDR3 nucleotides read TGCAGTGCCCCACAGGGATCCAAAAACATTCAGTACTTC.

The V call is TRBV27, the J call TRBJ2-3; D is unresolved. V was trimmed by 4 bases and J by 5 bases, leaving 7 bases between them. CDR1 and CDR2 from the germline V gene are MNHEY and SMNVEV (reference sequence). There are 12 residues in the CDR3. CDR3 in amino acids: CASSSTGDTQYF. CDR3 coding DNA: TGTGCCAGCAGTTCGACCGGAGATACGCAGTATTTT.

The chain employs TRBV24-1 and TRBJ2-2; D tentatively reads TRBD1 or TRBD2 (7 bases each). Germline loops: CDR1 KGHDR, CDR2 SFDVKD. This CDR3 is 14 amino acids long. The V gene lost 6 bases and the J gene lost 5 bases, with 12 bases spanning the gap. The CDR3 coding sequence is TGTGCCACCAGTCCTCAGGGGGGGACCGGGGAGCTGTTTTTT. Translated: CATSPQGGTGELFF.